These 18 T cell receptor beta chains were sequenced from one sample in a study of T cells after yellow fever vaccination. TCRdb ran MiXCR on the 5' RACE reads and lists one entry per CDR3 protein. The sample lists 350,000 to 450,000 distinct CDR3 sequences; under 7.5% were seen once. Source: PBMCs, taken 5 days after the yellow fever booster vaccination. The source is a man aged 25 to 40 who received the YFV17D yellow fever vaccine.

This clonotype was detected ten times or more. The chain employs TRBV5-1 and TRBJ2-7; 12 bases match TRBD2. Germline V lookup: CDR1 SGHRS, CDR2 YFSETQ. Germline trimming cut 1 base from V and 5 bases from J; bases unmatched to any gene: 7. This CDR3 spans 16 amino acids. CDR3 region: CASSLLTSGSSHEQYF. The CDR3 nucleotides are TGCGCCAGCAGCTTGCTGACTAGCGGGAGTTCCCACGAGCAGTACTTC.

V usage is TRBV27 and J usage is TRBJ2-1, with 8 nucleotides matching TRBD2. CDR3 length equals 15 residues. From germline, CDR1 is MNHEY and CDR2 SMNVEV (reference sequence). V lost 6 bases to trimming and J lost 0 bases; unmatched junction nucleotides: 4. This CDR3 reads CASSRSGISYNEQFF. In nucleotides, the CDR3 is TGTGCCAGCAGCCGTAGCGGGATCTCCTACAATGAGCAGTTCTTC.

This clonotype was observed many times. The V call is TRBV7-2, the J call TRBJ2-7; D could derive from TRBD1 or TRBD2 (5 bases each). Looked up from germline, CDR1 is SGHTA and CDR2 is FQGNSA. V lost 1 base, J lost 6 bases, and 13 bases lay in between. This CDR3 is built from 14 residues. CDR3 in amino acids: CASSLEGTSSEQYF. The CDR3, as DNA: TGTGCCAGCAGCTTAGAAGGGACCTCGAGCGAGCAGTACTTC.

This clonotype was counted many times. The chain carries TRBV20-1 and TRBJ2-5, with TRBD2 matching 16 bases. CDR1 and CDR2 from the germline V gene are DFQATT and SNEGSKA (reference sequence). The CDR3 has 16 residues. The junction had 7 bases not matched to a gene; V was cut back by 5 bases and J by 4 bases. CDR3 loop: CSASGLAGGPPETQYF. CDR3 sequence (DNA): TGCAGTGCTTCGGGACTAGCGGGAGGGCCGCCAGAGACCCAGTACTTC.

CDR3 nucleotides: TGTGCCAGCAGCTTAGGCGGGGGGGTTAAGACAGATACGCAGTATTTT. This gives the protein CASSLGGGVKTDTQYF. The chain is built from TRBV7-2 and TRBJ2-3, with 9 nucleotides matching TRBD2. This CDR3 region has 16 residues. CDR1 and CDR2 (germline): SGHTA, FQGNSA. With V trimmed by 1 base and J by 3 bases, 5 bases remained unmatched.

There are a few counts of this clonotype. This chain joins TRBV11-2 and TRBJ2-2, with 7 bases fitting TRBD2. The CDR3 loop spans 15 amino acids. Per germline, CDR1 SGHAT and CDR2 FQNNGV. Losses at the gene ends were 1 base for V and 8 bases for J; bases not matched to a gene: 7. In nucleotides, the CDR3 is TGTGCCAGCAGCTTAGGAGGCCCCGGGGGGGGGGAGCTGTTTTTT. Translated, it gives CASSLGGPGGGELFF.

This clonotype occurred a few times. This chain uses TRBV5-6 with TRBJ2-1; unclear D gene. Germline V gene lookup returns CDR1 SGHDT and CDR2 YYEEEE. V lost 6 bases, J lost 2 bases, and 9 bases lay in between. The CDR3 is 13 residues long. CDR3 sequence reads: CASTRSPYNEQFF. The CDR3 DNA is TGTGCCAGCACCCGGAGCCCCTACAATGAGCAGTTCTTC.

The V and J genes are TRBV20-1 and TRBJ2-4, with a possible D match to TRBD1 (6 bases). Per germline, CDR1 DFQATT and CDR2 SNEGSKA (reference sequence). The CDR3 is made up of 13 amino acids. V was clipped by 0 bases and J by 8 bases, with 11 bases between them. CDR3 DNA: TGCAGTGCTAGAGAGGGGGCAAAGGACATTCAGTACTTC. As protein: CSAREGAKDIQYF.

This chain joins TRBV5-1 and TRBJ2-1; the D gene could be TRBD1 or TRBD2 (5 bases each). Per the germline V gene, CDR1 is SGHRS and CDR2 is YFSETQ. CDR3 size: 15 residues. Deletions cut 0 bases from V and 8 bases from J, with 15 bases between. CDR3 DNA sequence: TGCGCCAGCAGCTTGGCCCCAGGGACGGACCATGAGCAGTTCTTC. As protein: CASSLAPGTDHEQFF.

This clonotype was seen a few times. The chain is built from TRBV29-1 and TRBJ2-7, with 9 bases lining up with TRBD2. The J segment lost 3 bases and the V segment lost 6 bases, leaving 3 bases of the junction unmatched. CDR3 length: 12 amino acids. Germline-derived CDR1 and CDR2 are SQVTM and ANQGSEA. In nucleotides, the CDR3 is TGCAGCGTGACTAGCGGAAACTACGAGCAGTACTTC. Amino acids: CSVTSGNYEQYF.

The chain couples TRBV12-3 or TRBV12-4 to TRBJ2-3, with D perhaps being TRBD1 or TRBD2 (5 bases each). The germline V and J ends were trimmed by 6 bases and 0 bases, with 16 bases remaining between them. The CDR3 totals 16 residues. CDR3: CASREFGTDSTDTQYF. CDR3 bases: TGTGCCAGCAGAGAATTCGGGACGGACAGCACAGATACGCAGTATTTT.

For this clonotype: One end of the junction fails to match germline, which may point to a read error. This chain joins TRBV6-5 and TRBJ2-3; no clear D. The length of the CDR3 is 16 residues. Germline loops: CDR1 MNHEY, CDR2 SVGAGI. CDR3 sequence reads: CASSYSYVGSTDTQCF. CDR3 DNA: TGTGCCAGCAGTTACTCGTATGTGGGAAGCACAGATACGCAGTGTTTT.

In its sample, this clonotype was seen many times. This sequence joins TRBV18 and TRBJ2-5, with D perhaps TRBD1 (6 bases). The germline V and J ends were trimmed by 9 bases and 5 bases, with 16 bases remaining between them. There are 13 residues in the CDR3. Germline CDR1 and CDR2: KGHSH and LQKENI. CDR3 in DNA: TGTGCCAGTAGCCCAGGGGTTCGGGAGACCCAGTACTTC. Protein sequence: CASSPGVRETQYF.

This clonotype was found many times. The V and J genes are TRBV12-3 or TRBV12-4 and TRBJ2-1; 8 nucleotides agree with TRBD2. The CDR3 has 17 residues. Trimming took 5 bases from V and 3 from J; bases not matched to a gene: 12. The CDR3, as DNA: TGTGCCAGCAGTCCTACTAGAGCGGGAGAAGGCTACAATGAGCAGTTCTTC. The encoded protein is CASSPTRAGEGYNEQFF.

DNA of the CDR3: TGCAGCGTAAGAGACAACGTGGGTATCGGGGAGCTGTTTTTT. Its translation: CSVRDNVGIGELFF. The chain couples TRBV29-1 to TRBJ2-2; no clear D gene. The V gene's germline CDR1 is SQVTM and CDR2 ANQGSEA. The length of the CDR3 is 14 residues. Trimming removed 6 bases at V and 7 bases at J, with 18 bases between.

This clonotype was seen at least ten times. The gene calls are TRBV7-3 and TRBJ2-6; D uncertain. The CDR3 is made up of 15 amino acids. Germline loops: CDR1 SGHTA, CDR2 FQGTGA. Trimming left V 2 bases short and J 2 bases short, with 7 bases between. The CDR3 DNA is TGTGCCAGCAGCTTATTTGCCGCTGGGGCCAACGTCCTGACTTTC. Translated, it gives CASSLFAAGANVLTF.

This clonotype occurred many times. The gene calls are TRBV6-5 and TRBJ2-1; tentative D call: TRBD2 (6 bases). This CDR3 region has 11 residues. V dropped 6 bases and J dropped 15 bases, with 15 bases sitting between them. Looked up from germline, CDR1 is MNHEY and CDR2 is SVGAGI. CDR3 residues: CASRGLAGRFF. The CDR3 nucleotides read TGTGCCAGCAGGGGTTTGGCGGGGAGGTTCTTC.

In its sample, this clonotype was seen many times. V and J are TRBV5-1 and TRBJ1-1; the match to TRBD1 covers 11 bases. Trimming at V came to 2 bases and at J to 1 base, leaving 1 base not matched to a gene. The V gene's germline CDR1 is SGHRS and CDR2 YFSETQ. The CDR3 has 15 residues. The CDR3, as DNA: TGCGCCAGCAGCTTAGGACAGGGGGCGAACACTGAAGCTTTCTTT. This codes for CASSLGQGANTEAFF.